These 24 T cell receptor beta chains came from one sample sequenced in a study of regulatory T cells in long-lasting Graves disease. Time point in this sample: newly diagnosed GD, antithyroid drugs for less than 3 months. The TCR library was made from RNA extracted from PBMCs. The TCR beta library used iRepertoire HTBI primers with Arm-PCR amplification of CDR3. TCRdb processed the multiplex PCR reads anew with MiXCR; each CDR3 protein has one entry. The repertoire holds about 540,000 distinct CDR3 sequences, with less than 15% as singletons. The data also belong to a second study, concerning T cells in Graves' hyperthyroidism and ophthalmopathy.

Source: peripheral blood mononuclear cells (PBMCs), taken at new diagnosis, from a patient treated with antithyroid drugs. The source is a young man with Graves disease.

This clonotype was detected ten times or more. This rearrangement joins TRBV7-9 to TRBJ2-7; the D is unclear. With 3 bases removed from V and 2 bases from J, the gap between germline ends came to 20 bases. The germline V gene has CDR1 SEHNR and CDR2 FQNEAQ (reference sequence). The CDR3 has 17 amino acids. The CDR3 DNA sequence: TGTGCCAGCAGCTTGGATCCCGGGCACGGCTTAGCCTACGAGCAGTACTTC. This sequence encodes CASSLDPGHGLAYEQYF. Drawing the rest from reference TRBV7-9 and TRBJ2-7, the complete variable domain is DTGVSQNPRHKITKRGQNVTFRCDPISEHNRLYWYRQTLGQGPEFLTYFQNEAQLEKSRLLSDRFSAERPKGSFSTLEIQRTEQGDSAMYLCASSLDPGHGLAYEQYFGPGTRLTVT.

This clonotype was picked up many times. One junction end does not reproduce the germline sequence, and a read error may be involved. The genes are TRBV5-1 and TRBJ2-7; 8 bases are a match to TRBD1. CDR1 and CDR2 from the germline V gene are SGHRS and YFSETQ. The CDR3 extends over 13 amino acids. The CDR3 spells CASSLGQVYEQYF. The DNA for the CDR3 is TGTGCCAGCAGCTTGGGACAGGTCTACGAGCAGTACTTC.

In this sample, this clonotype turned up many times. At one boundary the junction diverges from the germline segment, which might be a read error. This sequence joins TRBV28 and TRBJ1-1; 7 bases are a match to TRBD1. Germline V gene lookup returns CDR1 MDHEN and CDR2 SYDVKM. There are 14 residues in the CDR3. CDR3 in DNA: TGTGCCAGCAGACCCCTCGGACAGGCGTTTAGGGTTTTTTTT. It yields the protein CASRPLGQAFRVFF.

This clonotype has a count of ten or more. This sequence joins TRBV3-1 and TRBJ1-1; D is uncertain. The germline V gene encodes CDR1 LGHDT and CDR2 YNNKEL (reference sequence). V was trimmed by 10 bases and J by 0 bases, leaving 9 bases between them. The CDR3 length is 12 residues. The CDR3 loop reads CATSHLNTEAFF. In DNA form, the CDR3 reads TGTGCCACCTCACACCTGAACACTGAAGCTTTCTTT.

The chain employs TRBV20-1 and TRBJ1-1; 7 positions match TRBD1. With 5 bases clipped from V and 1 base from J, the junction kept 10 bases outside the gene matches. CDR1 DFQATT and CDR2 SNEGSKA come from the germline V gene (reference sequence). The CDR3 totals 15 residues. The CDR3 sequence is CSARPGTEGNTEAFF. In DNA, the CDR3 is TGCAGTGCTCGTCCCGGGACAGAGGGGAACACTGAAGCTTTCTTT.

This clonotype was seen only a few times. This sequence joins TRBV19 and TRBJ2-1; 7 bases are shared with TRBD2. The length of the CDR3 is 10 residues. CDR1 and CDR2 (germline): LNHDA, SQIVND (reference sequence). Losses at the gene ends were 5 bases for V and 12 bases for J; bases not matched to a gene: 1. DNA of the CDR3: TGTGCCAGTAGTCCGGGAGGGCAGTTCTTC. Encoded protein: CASSPGGQFF.

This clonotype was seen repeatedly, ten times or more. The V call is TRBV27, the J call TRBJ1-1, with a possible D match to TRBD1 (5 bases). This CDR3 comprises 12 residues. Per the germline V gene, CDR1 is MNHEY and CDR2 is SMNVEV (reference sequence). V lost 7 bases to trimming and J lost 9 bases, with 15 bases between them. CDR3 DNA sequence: TGTGCCAGCAAACAGGCCTCCCGGAAAGCTTTCTTT. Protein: CASKQASRKAFF.

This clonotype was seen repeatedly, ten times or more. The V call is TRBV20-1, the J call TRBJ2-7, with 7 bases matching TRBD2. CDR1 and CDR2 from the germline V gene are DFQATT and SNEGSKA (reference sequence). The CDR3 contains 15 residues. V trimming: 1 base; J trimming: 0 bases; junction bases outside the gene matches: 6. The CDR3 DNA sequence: TGCAGTGCTAGAGGGGGAGGGAGTAGCTCCTACGAGCAGTACTTC. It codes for CSARGGGSSSYEQYF.

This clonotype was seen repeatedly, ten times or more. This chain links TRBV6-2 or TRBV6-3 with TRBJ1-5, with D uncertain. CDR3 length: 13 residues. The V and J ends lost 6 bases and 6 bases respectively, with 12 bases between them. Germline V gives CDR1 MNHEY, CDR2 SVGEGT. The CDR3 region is CASRVDDVQPQHF. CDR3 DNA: TGTGCCAGCAGAGTGGACGATGTTCAGCCCCAGCATTTT.

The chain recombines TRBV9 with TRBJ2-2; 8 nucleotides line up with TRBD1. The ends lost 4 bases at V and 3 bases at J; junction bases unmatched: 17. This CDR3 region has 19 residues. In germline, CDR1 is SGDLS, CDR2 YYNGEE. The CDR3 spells CASSPSTGVLLEDTGELFF. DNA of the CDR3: TGTGCCAGCAGCCCCTCGACAGGGGTATTACTTGAAGACACCGGGGAGCTGTTTTTT.

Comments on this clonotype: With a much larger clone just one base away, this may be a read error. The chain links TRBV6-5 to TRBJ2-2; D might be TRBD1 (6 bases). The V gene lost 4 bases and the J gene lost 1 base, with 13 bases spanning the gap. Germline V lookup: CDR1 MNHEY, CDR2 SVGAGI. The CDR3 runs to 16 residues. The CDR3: CASSCSDSENTGELFF. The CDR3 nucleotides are TGTGCCAGCAGTTGCTCGGACAGCGAGAACACCGGGGAGCTGTTTTTT.

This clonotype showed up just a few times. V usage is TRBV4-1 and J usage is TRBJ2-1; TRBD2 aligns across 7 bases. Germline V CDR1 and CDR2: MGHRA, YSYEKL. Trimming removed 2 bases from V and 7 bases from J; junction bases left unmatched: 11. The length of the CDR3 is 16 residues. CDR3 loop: CASSQLLALERNEQFF. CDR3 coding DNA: TGCGCCAGCAGCCAATTACTAGCGCTCGAAAGGAATGAGCAGTTCTTC.

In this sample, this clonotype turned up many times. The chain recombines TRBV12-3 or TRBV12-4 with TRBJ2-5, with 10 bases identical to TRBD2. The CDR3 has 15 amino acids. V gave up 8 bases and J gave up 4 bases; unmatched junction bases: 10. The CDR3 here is CASARTSGKGETQYF. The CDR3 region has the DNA TGTGCCAGCGCCCGGACTAGCGGAAAGGGAGAGACCCAGTACTTC.

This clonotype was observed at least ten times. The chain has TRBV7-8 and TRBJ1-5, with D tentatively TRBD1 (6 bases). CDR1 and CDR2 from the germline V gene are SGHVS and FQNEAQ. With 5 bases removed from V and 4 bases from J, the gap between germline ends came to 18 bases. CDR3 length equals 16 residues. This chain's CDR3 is CASSAEPGTLNQPQHF. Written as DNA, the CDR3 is TGTGCCAGCAGCGCGGAACCCGGGACACTAAATCAGCCCCAGCATTTT.

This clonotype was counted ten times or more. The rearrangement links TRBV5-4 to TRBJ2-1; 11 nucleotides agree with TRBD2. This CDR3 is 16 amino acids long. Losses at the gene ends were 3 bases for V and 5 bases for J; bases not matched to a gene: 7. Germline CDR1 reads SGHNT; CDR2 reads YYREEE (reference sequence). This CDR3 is CASSSGTSGPHNEQFF. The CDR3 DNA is TGTGCCAGCAGCTCGGGGACTAGCGGCCCACACAATGAGCAGTTCTTC. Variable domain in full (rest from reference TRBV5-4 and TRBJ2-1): ETGVTQSPTHLIKTRGQQVTLRCSSQSGHNTVSWYQQALGQGPQFIFQYYREEENGRGNFPPRFSGLQFPNYSSELNVNALELDDSALYLCASSSGTSGPHNEQFFGPGTRLTVL.

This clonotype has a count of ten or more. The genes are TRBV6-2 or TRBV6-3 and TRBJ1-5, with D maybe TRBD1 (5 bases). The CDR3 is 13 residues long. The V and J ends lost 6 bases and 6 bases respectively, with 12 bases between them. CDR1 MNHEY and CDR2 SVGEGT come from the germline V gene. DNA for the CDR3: TGTGCCAGCAGCGGGGGGTGGGGTCAGCCCCAGCATTTT. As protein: CASSGGWGQPQHF.

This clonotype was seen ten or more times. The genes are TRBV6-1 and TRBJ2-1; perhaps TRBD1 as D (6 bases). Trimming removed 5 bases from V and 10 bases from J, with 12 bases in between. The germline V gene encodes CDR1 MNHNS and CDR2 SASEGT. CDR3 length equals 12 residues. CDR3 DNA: TGTGCCAGCAGTCCCTACAGGGACGAGCAGTTCTTC. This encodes CASSPYRDEQFF.

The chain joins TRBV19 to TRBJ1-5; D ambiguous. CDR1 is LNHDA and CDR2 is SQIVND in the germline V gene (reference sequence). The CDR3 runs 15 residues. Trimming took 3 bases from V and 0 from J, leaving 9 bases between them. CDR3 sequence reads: CASSMAGYSNQPQHF. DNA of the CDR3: TGTGCCAGTAGTATGGCGGGTTATAGCAATCAGCCCCAGCATTTT.

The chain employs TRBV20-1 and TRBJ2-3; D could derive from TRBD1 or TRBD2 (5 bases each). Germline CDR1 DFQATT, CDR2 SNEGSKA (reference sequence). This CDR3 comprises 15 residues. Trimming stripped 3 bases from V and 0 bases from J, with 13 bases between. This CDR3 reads CSASLGATSTDTQYF. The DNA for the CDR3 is TGCAGTGCTAGCCTCGGGGCGACTAGCACAGATACGCAGTATTTT.

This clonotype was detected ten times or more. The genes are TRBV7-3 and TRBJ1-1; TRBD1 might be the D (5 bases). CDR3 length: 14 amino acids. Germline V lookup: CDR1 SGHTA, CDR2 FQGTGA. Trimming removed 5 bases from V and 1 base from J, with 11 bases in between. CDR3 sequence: CASSRGVGNTEAFF. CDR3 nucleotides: TGTGCCAGCAGCAGAGGGGTCGGGAACACTGAAGCTTTCTTT.

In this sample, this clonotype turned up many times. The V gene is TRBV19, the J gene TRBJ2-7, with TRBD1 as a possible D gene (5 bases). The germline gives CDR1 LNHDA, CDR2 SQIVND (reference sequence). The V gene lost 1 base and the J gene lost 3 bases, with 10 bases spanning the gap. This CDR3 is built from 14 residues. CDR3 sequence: CASSIGGQGYEQYF. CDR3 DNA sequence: TGTGCCAGTAGTATAGGAGGCCAGGGCTACGAGCAGTACTTC.

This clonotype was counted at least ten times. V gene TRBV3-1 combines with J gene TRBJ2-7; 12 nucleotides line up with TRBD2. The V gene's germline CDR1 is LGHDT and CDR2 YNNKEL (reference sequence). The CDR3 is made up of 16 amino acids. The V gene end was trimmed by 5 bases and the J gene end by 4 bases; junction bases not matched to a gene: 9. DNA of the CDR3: TGTGCCAGCAGCATCCGGACTAGCGGGGAAATTTACGAGCAGTACTTC. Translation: CASSIRTSGEIYEQYF.

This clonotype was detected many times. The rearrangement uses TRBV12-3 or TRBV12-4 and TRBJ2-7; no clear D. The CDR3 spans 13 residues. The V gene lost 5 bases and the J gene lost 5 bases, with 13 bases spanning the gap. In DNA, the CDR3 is TGTGCCAGCAGTAAAACCTCTCGGCACGAGCAGTACTTC. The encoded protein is CASSKTSRHEQYF.

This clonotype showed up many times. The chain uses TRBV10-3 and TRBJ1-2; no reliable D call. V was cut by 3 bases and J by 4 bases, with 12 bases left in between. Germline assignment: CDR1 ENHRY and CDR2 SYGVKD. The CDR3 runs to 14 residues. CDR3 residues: CAISDSPTGYGYTF. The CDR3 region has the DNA TGTGCCATCAGTGATTCCCCCACCGGCTATGGCTACACCTTC.